The 2 T cell receptor beta chains below come from one sample, sequenced in a study of breast tumors, draining lymph nodes, adjacent tissues. TCRdb redid the calling of the multiplex PCR reads with MiXCR, one entry per CDR3 protein. Among 200,000 to 300,000 distinct CDR3 sequences listed, over 25% were seen once. Breast cancer patients provided tissue from their axillary draining lymph nodes. Specimen: axillary lymph node tissue. All receptors derive from a female donor with breast cancer. Some clones in this sample may be carry-over from other donors' samples.

This clonotype was seen repeatedly, ten times or more. The chain recombines TRBV11-2 with TRBJ1-4; TRBD1 might be the D (6 bases). Per the germline V gene, CDR1 is SGHAT and CDR2 is FQNNGV. Trimming removed 6 bases at V and 5 bases at J, with 10 bases between. This CDR3 has 13 residues. The CDR3 coding sequence is TGTGCCAGCAGTAGGGGGATAAATGAAAAACTGTTTTTT. It translates to CASSRGINEKLFF.

As to this clonotype: This may come from a read error, since a much larger clone is one base off. The chain combines TRBV6-4 with TRBJ2-1; 10 bases align to TRBD1. CDR1 is MRHNA, CDR2 SNTAGT, per germline. This CDR3 has 17 residues. The CDR3 sequence is CAGSADRGPAAYNEQFF. The CDR3 nucleotides read TGTGCCGGCAGTGCCGACAGGGGGCCGGCGGCTTACAATGAGCAGTTCTTC.